The following is a T cell receptor beta chain sequence with its context. These data are taken from a study of blood T cell repertoires in COVID-19. Turning to the study itself: Samples representing acute and convalescent COVID-19 were sourced from the United States, Italy and Spain.

The CDR3 is made up of 11 amino acids. Trimming left V 6 bases short and J 8 bases short, with 10 bases between. Germline V lookup: CDR1 SNHLY, CDR2 FYNNEI. In the study's own analysis: Estimation of nucleated cell counts relied on the amplification of reference gene primers. Generated by immunoSEQ multiplex PCR, the TCRdb table keeps only in-frame clones and is missing some. For V, J and clone size, that table is used; D and trimming come from the DNA. The sample yields 52,000 or so clones, 84% seen once. The V gene is TRBV2, the J gene TRBJ1-2; no reliable D call. The sequenced material came from peripheral blood. The receptor's source is a man in his forties or fifties with acute or convalescent COVID-19. The CDR3 region has the DNA TGTGCCAGCAGCCCGACTGTCGGCTACACCTTC. It specifies CASSPTVGYTF.